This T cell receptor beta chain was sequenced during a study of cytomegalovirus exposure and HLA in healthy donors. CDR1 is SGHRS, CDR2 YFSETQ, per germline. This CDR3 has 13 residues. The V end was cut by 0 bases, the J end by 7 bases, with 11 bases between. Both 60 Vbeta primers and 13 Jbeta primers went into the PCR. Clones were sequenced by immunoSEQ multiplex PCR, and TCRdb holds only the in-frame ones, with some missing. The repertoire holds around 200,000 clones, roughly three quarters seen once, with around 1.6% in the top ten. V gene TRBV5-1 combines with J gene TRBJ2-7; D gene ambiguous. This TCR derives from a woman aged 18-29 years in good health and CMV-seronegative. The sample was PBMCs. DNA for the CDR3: TGCGCCAGCAGCTTGGACCCAGGTGGGGAGCAGTACTTC. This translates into CASSLDPGGEQYF.